Each of the 22 T cell receptor beta chains below was sequenced from the same sample in a study of blood T cell repertoires in COVID-19. Using immunoSEQ multiplex PCR, the repertoire was profiled, and TCRdb retains in-frame clones only, with some absent. There are about 270,000 clones in the sample; around nine tenths occur only once, and 8.5% to 9% lies in the top ten. What was sequenced was peripheral blood. Receptor source: a man aged 35 to 55 with active or convalescent COVID-19.

This clone came up once. V is TRBV19 and J is TRBJ2-4; 9 bases are a match to TRBD1. CDR1 LNHDA and CDR2 SQIVND come from the germline V gene (reference sequence). The CDR3 totals 16 residues. V was pared by 4 bases and J by 1 base, with 5 bases of the junction left unmatched. This chain's CDR3 is CASSRGTGRAKNIQYF. The CDR3 DNA reads as TGTGCCAGTAGTAGAGGGACAGGGAGGGCCAAAAACATTCAGTACTTC.

The chain couples TRBV6-1 to TRBJ1-2; D might be TRBD1 (5 bases). This CDR3 has 14 residues. The germline gives CDR1 MNHNS, CDR2 SASEGT. V was trimmed by 1 base and J by 5 bases, leaving 11 bases between them. The CDR3 loop reads CASSEEGIRYGYTF. CDR3 nucleotide sequence: TGTGCCAGCAGTGAAGAGGGGATAAGGTATGGCTACACCTTC.

On this clone: Distinct nucleotide sequences in the sample also encode this CDR3. V gene TRBV15 combines with J gene TRBJ1-5, with TRBD1 as a possible D gene (6 bases). Germline-derived CDR1 and CDR2 are LNHNV and YYDKDF (reference sequence). V lost 1 base to trimming and J lost 4 bases, with 11 bases between them. The CDR3 spans 15 residues. The CDR3 nucleotides are TGTGCCACCAGCAGAGTCGGACAGATAAATCAGCCCCAGCATTTT. Translated: CATSRVGQINQPQHF.

This clone was counted only a few times. Other nucleotide sequences in the sample specify the same CDR3. The rearrangement uses TRBV12-5 and TRBJ1-5, with D possibly matching TRBD1 (5 bases). The CDR3 loop spans 13 amino acids. Per the germline V gene, CDR1 is LGHNT and CDR2 is FRNRAP. Deletions cut 2 bases from V and 6 bases from J, with 8 bases between. The chain's CDR3 is CASGLSGGQPQHF. The CDR3 region has the DNA TGTGCTAGTGGTTTGTCCGGGGGTCAGCCCCAGCATTTT.

The rearrangement links TRBV15 to TRBJ2-2; 13 positions agree with TRBD2. The CDR3 runs 18 residues. Trimming took 3 bases from V and 6 from J; bases not matched to a gene: 10. Looked up from germline, CDR1 is LNHNV and CDR2 is YYDKDF (reference sequence). CDR3 sequence (DNA): TGTGCCACCAGCAGCGGACTAGCGGGAGCAAGAGGATCCGGGGAGCTGTTTTTT. Translated: CATSSGLAGARGSGELFF.

This sequence joins TRBV15 and TRBJ1-5, with TRBD1 matching over 11 bases. The CDR3 contains 14 residues. Looked up from germline, CDR1 is LNHNV and CDR2 is YYDKDF (reference sequence). The V and J ends lost 0 bases and 10 bases, in that order; junction bases with no gene match: 2. This CDR3 is CATSREGTGGPQHF. For the CDR3, the DNA is TGTGCCACCAGCAGAGAGGGGACAGGGGGTCCCCAGCATTTT.

The genes are TRBV2 and TRBJ1-6; D perhaps matches TRBD1 (5 bases). This CDR3 spans 16 amino acids. V shed 3 bases and J shed 6 bases, with 15 bases lying between them. CDR1 is SNHLY and CDR2 is FYNNEI in the germline V gene. CDR3 sequence (DNA): TGTGCCAGCAGTGATCTTGGGGCAGGGTCTAATTCACCCCTCCACTTT. Translation gives CASSDLGAGSNSPLHF.

The count of this clone is one. The chain recombines TRBV24-1 with TRBJ2-1; D is possibly TRBD2 (6 bases). The CDR3 extends over 13 amino acids. From germline, CDR1 is KGHDR and CDR2 SFDVKD. The V and J ends lost 3 bases and 9 bases respectively, with 11 bases between them. As DNA, the CDR3 is TGTGCCACCAGTGATATCTCTAGCGTTGAGCAGTTCTTC. Encoded protein: CATSDISSVEQFF.

The genes are TRBV24-1 and TRBJ2-2; D is perhaps TRBD2 (6 bases). Germline V gene data show CDR1 as KGHDR and CDR2 as SFDVKD. The CDR3 totals 16 residues. V was clipped by 2 bases and J by 1 base, with 10 bases between them. The CDR3 protein is CATSDWGGQNTGELFF. As DNA, the CDR3 is TGTGCCACCAGTGATTGGGGAGGCCAGAACACCGGGGAGCTGTTTTTT.

This rearrangement joins TRBV9 to TRBJ2-2; TRBD1 matches at 9 bases. Unmatched junction bases numbered 6, after V lost 5 bases and J lost 1 base. The CDR3 length is 16 residues. Germline values: CDR1 SGDLS, CDR2 YYNGEE. In DNA form, the CDR3 reads TGTGCCAGCAGAAGGGCGGGACAGGGGAACACCGGGGAGCTGTTTTTT. Residues: CASRRAGQGNTGELFF.

This chain links TRBV29-1 with TRBJ2-2; 9 nucleotides line up with TRBD2. After removal of 4 bases from V and 4 bases from J, the junction contained 10 bases not matched to a gene. The CDR3 contains 16 residues. Germline loops: CDR1 SQVTM, CDR2 ANQGSEA. CDR3 loop: CSVVSGGGAITGELFF. The CDR3 DNA sequence: TGCAGCGTTGTATCCGGCGGGGGGGCAATCACCGGGGAGCTGTTTTTT.

This clone was seen only once. The chain employs TRBV24-1 and TRBJ1-5; the D is unclear. This CDR3 contains 14 residues. Looked up from germline, CDR1 is KGHDR and CDR2 is SFDVKD. V lost 6 bases and J 0 bases, leaving 8 bases between the germline ends. In DNA, the CDR3 is TGTGCCACCAGTCGGGTGGATAGCAATCAGCCCCAGCATTTT. The encoded protein is CATSRVDSNQPQHF.

The chain recombines TRBV30 with TRBJ2-3; D not certain. Trimming removed 6 bases at V and 5 bases at J, with 18 bases between. This CDR3 spans 14 amino acids. CDR1 and CDR2 from the germline V gene are GTSNPN and SVGIG (reference sequence). CDR3 amino acids: CACRKGFIGDTQYF. The CDR3 DNA follows: TGTGCCTGCAGGAAAGGCTTCATAGGAGATACGCAGTATTTT.

The chain employs TRBV7-8 and TRBJ2-5; unclear D gene. V dropped 4 bases and J dropped 5 bases, with 17 bases sitting between them. The CDR3 has 15 amino acids. From germline, CDR1 is SGHVS and CDR2 FQNEAQ. The CDR3 DNA sequence: TGTGCCAGCAGCTCGGAGATGGGTTTTGAGGAGACCCAGTACTTC. It yields the protein CASSSEMGFEETQYF.

J is TRBJ2-1 and V is TRBV7-9; possibly TRBD1 for D (5 bases). This CDR3 comprises 14 residues. The V and J ends lost 4 bases and 3 bases respectively, with 10 bases between them. Germline V CDR1 and CDR2: SEHNR, FQNEAQ (reference sequence). The CDR3 DNA follows: TGTGCCAGCAGCTCGACCGACAGCTACAATGAGCAGTTCTTC. Protein: CASSSTDSYNEQFF.

This clone was counted once. The rearrangement joins TRBV2 to TRBJ1-6, with 10 positions matching TRBD1. The CDR3 loop spans 16 amino acids. Germline V gene sequence: CDR1 SNHLY, CDR2 FYNNEI. Trimming at V came to 6 bases and at J to 4 bases, leaving 6 bases not matched to a gene. CDR3 DNA sequence: TGTGCCAGCAGGGAGGTGGGACAGGGGTATAATTCACCCCTCCACTTT. It encodes CASREVGQGYNSPLHF. Drawing the rest from reference TRBV2 and TRBJ1-6, the complete variable domain is EPEVTQTPSHQVTQMGQEVILRCVPISNHLYFYWYRQILGQKVEFLVSFYNNEISEKSEIFDDQFSVERPDGSNFTLKIRSTKLEDSAMYFCASREVGQGYNSPLHFGNGTRLTVT.

J is TRBJ1-2 and V is TRBV7-9; tentatively, D is TRBD1 (5 bases). CDR3 length equals 14 residues. V dropped 6 bases and J dropped 1 base, with 12 bases sitting between them. The V gene's germline CDR1 is SEHNR and CDR2 FQNEAQ (reference sequence). CDR3 DNA sequence: TGTGCCAGCAGTCCTACGGGGGGTAACTATGGCTACACCTTC. This codes for CASSPTGGNYGYTF.

The count of this clone is one. The chain carries TRBV6-5 and TRBJ1-1; 9 bases line up with TRBD1. J gave up 8 bases and V 5 bases, and 6 bases lay outside the gene matches. The CDR3 is made up of 13 amino acids. In germline, CDR1 is MNHEY, CDR2 SVGAGI. The CDR3 region has the DNA TGTGCCAGCAGTACGGGACAGGGTTTGGAAGCTTTCTTT. As protein: CASSTGQGLEAFF.

The chain couples TRBV5-1 to TRBJ1-3, with 10 bases identical to TRBD1. V trimming: 4 bases; J trimming: 4 bases; junction bases outside the gene matches: 2. The CDR3 loop spans 14 amino acids. CDR1 and CDR2 from the germline V gene are SGHRS and YFSETQ. The CDR3 sequence is CASSEGQGGNTIYF. CDR3 coding DNA: TGCGCCAGCAGCGAGGGACAGGGGGGAAACACCATATATTTT.

The rearrangement uses TRBV2 and TRBJ1-2; TRBD1 might be the D (5 bases). V shed 8 bases and J shed 4 bases, with 17 bases lying between them. This CDR3 contains 14 residues. CDR1 is SNHLY and CDR2 is FYNNEI in the germline V gene. The CDR3 bases are TGTGCCAGCCCCTCGGGGGACGGGGCCTATGGCTACACCTTC. The encoded protein is CASPSGDGAYGYTF.

The chain joins TRBV19 to TRBJ1-2; D possibly corresponds to TRBD1 (6 bases). Germline V lookup: CDR1 LNHDA, CDR2 SQIVND (reference sequence). Trimming took 7 bases from V and 4 from J, leaving 19 bases between them. The CDR3 is 15 amino acids. In DNA form, the CDR3 reads TGTGCCAGTACCTTGGACAGCCTTACGCCCTATGGCTACACCTTC. Translating it yields CASTLDSLTPYGYTF.

The V call is TRBV7-9, the J call TRBJ2-7; 7 bases are a match to TRBD2. CDR3 length: 16 residues. The ends lost 1 base at V and 2 bases at J; junction bases unmatched: 8. CDR1 is SEHNR, CDR2 FQNEAQ, per germline (reference sequence). The CDR3 protein is CASSLESRTRTYEQYF. In DNA, the CDR3 is TGTGCCAGCAGCTTAGAATCGAGGACTAGGACCTACGAGCAGTACTTC.